The entry below gives a single T cell receptor beta chain sequence along with its context. Its antigen remains unidentified. Germline CDR1 reads SEHNR; CDR2 reads FQNEAQ (reference sequence). This CDR3 contains 16 residues. Between the trimmed V and J ends, which lost 0 bases and 5 bases, there was a span of 14 bases. These data come from a study of long-term antiretroviral therapy in people with HIV. Version v3.0 of the immunoSEQ assay ran at survey level. Repertoires were generated with immunoSEQ multiplex PCR, while TCRdb's copy carries only in-frame clones and drops some. The sample has 20,000 to 25,000 clones, roughly 83% seen once; the top ten hold 7% to 9.5%. Findings of the study overall: HIV repertoires showed narrower CDR3 length ranges than controls. Those clones which expanded before ART made up the dominant part of the repertoire at all time points. For ART adherence, viral resistance and therapy changes, no data were available.

This specimen was unsorted PBMCs, taken 1.2 years after starting antiretroviral therapy. The sequence was obtained from a woman in her thirties or forties with HIV. The chain recombines TRBV7-9 with TRBJ1-5; possibly TRBD1 for D (6 bases). The CDR3 DNA reads TGTGCCAGCAGCTTAGCATCAGGGGAGGCTCATCAGCCCCAGCATTTT. Protein product: CASSLASGEAHQPQHF.